This T cell receptor beta chain originates from a study of T cells after yellow fever vaccination. General observations from the study: Abundant clonotypes from the bulk population could contaminate FACS-sorted repertoires.

V was clipped by 3 bases and J by 5 bases, with 14 bases between them. This CDR3 contains 15 residues. Germline V gene data show CDR1 as ENHRY and CDR2 as SYGVKD. On this clonotype: Its antigen is undetermined.

One entry per CDR3 protein, called by TCRdb with MiXCR from the 5' RACE reads. The repertoire holds just under 600,000 distinct CDR3 sequences, 13% seen once, with over 13% in the top ten. This clonotype was sampled from a man in his thirties or forties who received the YFV17D yellow fever vaccine. The chain uses TRBV10-3 and TRBJ2-1; D unclear. Sequenced here: PBMCs, sampled on the day of the yellow fever booster vaccination. The chain's CDR3 is CAISETKGNNNEQFF. The DNA for the CDR3 is TGTGCCATCAGTGAAACTAAAGGCAATAACAATGAGCAGTTCTTC.